The 25 T cell receptor beta chains listed next were all sequenced from one sample in a study of identical twins. TCRdb ran MiXCR on the 5' RACE reads and lists one entry per CDR3 protein. The sample has 1.5 million or so distinct CDR3 sequences; around 33% are singletons. Specimen: cord blood. The receptors derive from a newborn girl in good health.

The chain carries TRBV6-2 or TRBV6-3 and TRBJ2-1; 8 bases align to TRBD1. The junction had 8 bases not matched to a gene; V was cut back by 7 bases and J by 3 bases. Germline V gives CDR1 MNHEY, CDR2 SVGEGT. This CDR3 is 15 amino acids long. The CDR3 DNA is TGTGCCAGCATTGCAGACAGGGGTGGCTACAATGAGCAGTTCTTC. This sequence encodes CASIADRGGYNEQFF.

The chain recombines TRBV4-2 with TRBJ1-1; a weak D match, TRBD1 (6 bases). The length of the CDR3 is 16 residues. Deletions cut 0 bases from V and 4 bases from J, with 15 bases between. Germline CDR1 is LGHNA and CDR2 is YNFKEQ. This CDR3 reads CASSQDGGARSTEAFF. The CDR3 nucleotides are TGTGCCAGCAGCCAAGATGGGGGGGCGCGATCCACTGAAGCTTTCTTT.

The chain links TRBV2 to TRBJ2-1; 8 bases line up with TRBD1. Losses at the gene ends were 9 bases for V and 7 bases for J; bases not matched to a gene: 11. CDR1 is SNHLY and CDR2 is FYNNEI in the germline V gene. This CDR3 comprises 14 residues. The CDR3 DNA reads as TGTGCCAGTGAGACAGGGGTCGATTTGAATGAGCAGTTCTTC. Its protein product is CASETGVDLNEQFF.

The gene calls are TRBV6-7 and TRBJ2-2; 12 nucleotides align to TRBD2. TRBV6-7 is reported as an ORF; its role is uncertain. The trim removed 8 bases at V and 4 bases at J, leaving 8 bases unmatched. The CDR3 covers 16 residues. CDR3 sequence (DNA): TGTGCCAGCCGGAGACGGACTAGCGGGGCCACCGGGGAGCTGTTTTTT. Its protein is CASRRRTSGATGELFF.

Points on this clonotype: Germline is not matched at one junction end, which may reflect a read error. The chain recombines TRBV20-1 with TRBJ2-5; possibly TRBD1 or TRBD2 for D (6 bases each). This CDR3 region has 14 residues. The germline V gene has CDR1 DFQATT and CDR2 SNEGSKA (reference sequence). The CDR3: CSTRVGGTQETQYF. CDR3 coding DNA: TGCAGTACTAGAGTAGGAGGGACACAAGAGACCCAGTACTTC.

The V call is TRBV19, the J call TRBJ1-5; the match to TRBD1 covers 9 bases. With 7 bases clipped from V and 9 bases from J, the junction kept 13 bases outside the gene matches. Germline assignment: CDR1 LNHDA and CDR2 SQIVND (reference sequence). This CDR3 is 15 amino acids long. CDR3 loop: CASTITGGAGRPQHF. The CDR3 bases are TGTGCCAGTACGATAACAGGGGGCGCAGGCCGGCCCCAGCATTTT. Together with reference TRBV19 and TRBJ1-5, the CDR3 gives the full variable domain: DGGITQSPKYLFRKEGQNVTLSCEQNLNHDAMYWYRQDPGQGLRLIYYSQIVNDFQKGDIAEGYSVSREKKESFPLTVTSAQKNPTAFYLCASTITGGAGRPQHFGDGTRLSIL.

This clonotype showed up just a few times. This chain joins TRBV10-3 and TRBJ2-3; 11 nucleotides align to TRBD2. This CDR3 has 16 residues. Germline loops: CDR1 ENHRY, CDR2 SYGVKD. Trimming took 4 bases from V and 5 from J; bases not matched to a gene: 8. CDR3 in amino acids: CAISGNSGRAGDTQYF. CDR3 in DNA: TGTGCCATCAGTGGAAATAGCGGGAGGGCCGGAGATACGCAGTATTTT.

This clonotype occurred many times. DNA for the CDR3: TGCGCCAGCAGCCAGCCGATAGTCAAGAACACTGAAGCTTTCTTT. Translation: CASSQPIVKNTEAFF. This sequence joins TRBV4-1 and TRBJ1-1; D unresolved. The CDR3 is 15 residues long. Trimming cost V 3 bases and J 1 base, with 12 bases left between them. Germline lookup yields CDR1 MGHRA and CDR2 YSYEKL.

This clonotype was seen a handful of times. The chain joins TRBV12-3 or TRBV12-4 to TRBJ1-1, with a possible D match to TRBD1 (5 bases). Trimming removed 2 bases from V and 3 bases from J, with 13 bases in between. The CDR3 is made up of 15 amino acids. CDR3 nucleotide sequence: TGTGCCAGCAGTTTAAATGGGGGAACCTACACTGAAGCTTTCTTT. Protein: CASSLNGGTYTEAFF.

The chain combines TRBV10-2 with TRBJ2-1, with D perhaps TRBD1 or TRBD2 (5 bases each). This CDR3 has 13 amino acids. Germline CDR1 reads WSHSY; CDR2 reads SAAADI. Trimming took 10 bases from V and 7 from J, leaving 17 bases between them. The CDR3 region has the DNA TGCGCCATCAGGGACCCCGGCAAGAATGAGCAGTTCTTC. Translation gives CAIRDPGKNEQFF.

The CDR3 loop reads CSARKAGVSTDTQYF. Here the CDR3 DNA reads TGCAGTGCTAGGAAAGCGGGGGTTTCCACAGATACGCAGTATTTT. The chain couples TRBV20-1 to TRBJ2-3, with 8 bases that match TRBD2. The CDR3 is 15 residues long. Germline lookup yields CDR1 DFQATT and CDR2 SNEGSKA (reference sequence). V shed 3 bases, J shed 2 bases, and the junction held 7 bases outside the gene matches.

The V gene is TRBV20-1, the J gene TRBJ2-4, with 9 bases that match TRBD1. Germline CDR1 reads DFQATT; CDR2 reads SNEGSKA (reference sequence). Trimming took 6 bases from V and 9 from J; bases not matched to a gene: 21. The CDR3 loop spans 17 amino acids. CDR3 residues: CSALQNEVQGARGIQYF. In DNA, the CDR3 is TGCAGTGCCCTTCAAAATGAAGTACAGGGGGCGCGGGGCATTCAGTACTTC.

The sample holds a few counts of this clonotype. V and J are TRBV20-1 and TRBJ2-5; 9 nucleotides match TRBD1. Germline V lookup: CDR1 DFQATT, CDR2 SNEGSKA (reference sequence). The CDR3 is made up of 15 amino acids. With 3 bases clipped from V and 4 bases from J, the junction kept 9 bases outside the gene matches. The CDR3 sequence: CSASRNRGPRETQYF. As DNA, the CDR3 is TGCAGTGCTAGTCGGAACAGGGGGCCAAGAGAGACCCAGTACTTC.

This clonotype was recorded at least ten times. The chain joins TRBV29-1 to TRBJ2-1, with TRBD2 matching over 7 bases. There are 14 residues in the CDR3. With 0 bases clipped from V and 7 bases from J, the junction kept 6 bases outside the gene matches. CDR1 is SQVTM and CDR2 is ANQGSEA in the germline V gene. CDR3 sequence reads: CSVEDPVGGNEQFF. The CDR3 DNA follows: TGCAGCGTTGAAGACCCGGTGGGAGGGAATGAGCAGTTCTTC.

A remark on this clonotype: At one end the junction does not follow the germline gene, possibly because of a read error. The rearrangement links TRBV12-3 or TRBV12-4 to TRBJ2-7, with TRBD2 matching 9 bases. There are 15 residues in the CDR3. The CDR3 bases are TGTGCCAGCAGTTTACCGTCTAGCGGGAACTACGAGCGGTACTTC. Protein product: CASSLPSSGNYERYF.

This clonotype was detected ten times or more. V usage is TRBV4-2 and J usage is TRBJ2-7; 11 nucleotides line up with TRBD2. Germline assignment: CDR1 LGHNA and CDR2 YNFKEQ. The CDR3 covers 16 residues. V lost 2 bases and J lost 2; bases outside the gene matches: 5. CDR3 in DNA: TGTGCCAGCAGCCAAAAAGAGACTAGCGGGACCTACGAGCAGTACTTC. Its protein product is CASSQKETSGTYEQYF.

This clonotype has a handful of counts. This chain joins TRBV5-1 and TRBJ2-1; TRBD2 aligns across 10 bases. The CDR3 extends over 15 amino acids. V was pared by 2 bases and J by 3 bases, with 2 bases of the junction left unmatched. Germline assignment: CDR1 SGHRS and CDR2 YFSETQ. CDR3 nucleotides: TGCGCCAGCAGCTTACTAGCGGGAAACTACAATGAGCAGTTCTTC. It yields the protein CASSLLAGNYNEQFF.

The rearrangement links TRBV7-2 to TRBJ2-1; D is possibly TRBD2 (6 bases). Per germline, CDR1 SGHTA and CDR2 FQGNSA. The CDR3 covers 15 residues. The V end was cut by 3 bases, the J end by 8 bases, with 17 bases between. Here the CDR3 reads CASSFHGGRVYEQFF. Here the CDR3 DNA reads TGTGCCAGCAGCTTTCACGGAGGGAGAGTCTATGAGCAGTTCTTC.

The CDR3 nucleotides are TGTGCCAGCAGCTTAAGGCAGGACAGACAAGAGACCCAGTACTTC. Translated: CASSLRQDRQETQYF. The chain recombines TRBV7-9 with TRBJ2-5, with a tentative D call TRBD1 (6 bases). V gave up 2 bases and J gave up 2 bases, with 12 bases separating them. This CDR3 has 15 residues. CDR1 is SEHNR and CDR2 is FQNEAQ in the germline V gene (reference sequence).

This clonotype was picked up one time. The V call is TRBV9, the J call TRBJ2-2; the D gene is possibly TRBD2 (6 bases). This CDR3 is 16 amino acids long. Germline V gene lookup returns CDR1 SGDLS and CDR2 YYNGEE. Trimming stripped 0 bases from V and 1 base from J, with 10 bases between. The CDR3 bases are TGTGCCAGCAGCGTAGCTACCGGGAGGAACACCGGGGAGCTGTTTTTT. It translates to CASSVATGRNTGELFF. The variable domain in full, completed from reference TRBV9 and TRBJ2-2, reads DSGVTQTPKHLITATGQRVTLRCSPRSGDLSVYWYQQSLDQGLQFLIQYYNGEERAKGNILERFSAQQFPDLHSELNLSSLELGDSALYFCASSVATGRNTGELFFGEGSRLTVL.

This clonotype was detected many times. This chain connects TRBV29-1 to TRBJ2-7; weak D call: TRBD1 (6 bases). Germline V gene lookup returns CDR1 SQVTM and CDR2 ANQGSEA. The CDR3 consists of 16 residues. V shed 6 bases and J shed 5 bases, with 26 bases lying between them. CDR3 protein: CSVDNPTGPSSDEQYF. The CDR3 region has the DNA TGCAGCGTCGACAACCCGACAGGTCCCTCCTCGGACGAGCAGTACTTC.

This clonotype appeared a few times. The chain carries TRBV6-1 and TRBJ1-6; D may be TRBD1 (5 bases). V lost 1 base, J lost 7 bases, and 14 bases lay in between. The germline CDR1 and CDR2 sequences are MNHNS and SASEGT. The CDR3 contains 16 residues. CDR3 in amino acids: CASSEVAPGRNSPLHF. CDR3 coding DNA: TGTGCCAGCAGTGAAGTCGCCCCAGGGCGGAATTCACCCCTCCACTTT.

This clonotype was found a few times. The chain employs TRBV7-6 and TRBJ1-2, with a weak D call TRBD1 (6 bases). This CDR3 region has 13 residues. Germline V gene lookup returns CDR1 SGHVS and CDR2 FNYEAQ. Trimming took off 4 bases at V and 7 bases at J, with 13 bases between the two ends. CDR3 nucleotides: TGTGCCAGCAGCTCGTCTCCGACAGGTGGCTACACCTTC. This sequence encodes CASSSSPTGGYTF.

V is TRBV4-1 and J is TRBJ2-1, with 10 bases lining up with TRBD1. Trimming removed 2 bases from V and 9 bases from J; junction bases left unmatched: 4. The CDR3 covers 14 residues. CDR1 and CDR2 from the germline V gene are MGHRA and YSYEKL. CDR3 sequence: CASSQLGTGVEQFF. Written as DNA, the CDR3 is TGCGCCAGCAGCCAACTTGGGACAGGGGTTGAGCAGTTCTTC.

V and J are TRBV28 and TRBJ2-4, with a possible D match to TRBD1 (6 bases). The J call may be in error: the DNA end matches TRBJ2-7 better. The CDR3 consists of 15 residues. CDR1 is MDHEN and CDR2 is SYDVKM in the germline V gene. In nucleotides, the CDR3 is TGTGCCAGCAGTTTTGGTAGAACAGGGTCGTACGAGCAGTACTTC. Residues: CASSFGRTGSYEQYF.